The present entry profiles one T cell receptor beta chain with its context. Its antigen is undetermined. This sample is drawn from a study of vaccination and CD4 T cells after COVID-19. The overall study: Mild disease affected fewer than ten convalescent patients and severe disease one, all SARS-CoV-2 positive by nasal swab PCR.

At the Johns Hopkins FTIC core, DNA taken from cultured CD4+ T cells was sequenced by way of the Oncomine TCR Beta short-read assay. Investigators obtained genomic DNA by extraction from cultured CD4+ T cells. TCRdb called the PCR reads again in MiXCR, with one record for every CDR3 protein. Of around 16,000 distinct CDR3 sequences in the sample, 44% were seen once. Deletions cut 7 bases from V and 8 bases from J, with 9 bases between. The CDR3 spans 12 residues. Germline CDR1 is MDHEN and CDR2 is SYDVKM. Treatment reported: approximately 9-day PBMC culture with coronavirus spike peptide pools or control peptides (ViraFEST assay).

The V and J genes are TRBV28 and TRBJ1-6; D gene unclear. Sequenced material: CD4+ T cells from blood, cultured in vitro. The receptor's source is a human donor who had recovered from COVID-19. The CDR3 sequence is CASTTPYSPLHF. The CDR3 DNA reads TGTGCCAGCACCACACCATATTCACCCCTCCACTTT.